Shown below are 26 T cell receptor beta chains from a single sample sequenced in a study of identifying expanded T cells in peripheral blood. TCRdb keeps only in-frame clones here, not all; method: immunoSEQ multiplex PCR. The sample shows around 100,000 clones, 75% to 90% of them seen only once. Input material: blood. Source of these receptors: a person aged 18 to 75 in good health.

This clone was counted once. The chain combines TRBV2 with TRBJ2-2; D is unresolved. Trimming removed 2 bases at V and 0 bases at J, with 7 bases between. In germline, CDR1 is SNHLY, CDR2 FYNNEI. The CDR3 sequence is 15 residues long. The CDR3 DNA sequence: TGTGCCAGCAGTGAAATTCGGTCGAACACCGGGGAGCTGTTTTTT. The encoded protein is CASSEIRSNTGELFF.

CDR3 in DNA: TGTGCCAGCAGTAGCCCCGGGGGGCTAAATGAGCAGTTCTTC. It is translated as CASSSPGGLNEQFF. The chain employs TRBV6-6 and TRBJ2-1, with D possibly TRBD2 on 7 matching bases. The V gene lost 5 bases and the J gene lost 7 bases, with 15 bases spanning the gap. Germline CDR1 reads MNHNY; CDR2 reads SVGAGI (reference sequence). The CDR3 is 14 amino acids.

The gene calls are TRBV5-1 and TRBJ2-2, with 7 nucleotides matching TRBD2. With V trimmed by 6 bases and J by 2 bases, 7 bases remained unmatched. This CDR3 spans 15 amino acids. The germline V gene has CDR1 SGHRS and CDR2 YFSETQ. The CDR3 loop is CASTLTSRNTGELFF. CDR3 in DNA: TGCGCCAGCACCCTGACTAGCAGAAACACCGGGGAGCTGTTTTTT.

This chain joins TRBV10-3 and TRBJ2-6; D unresolved. Germline V lookup: CDR1 ENHRY, CDR2 SYGVKD. V was cut by 5 bases and J by 5 bases, with 19 bases left in between. The CDR3 covers 17 residues. The CDR3 loop reads CAISIKKIQSRANVLTF. Here the CDR3 DNA reads TGTGCCATCAGTATTAAAAAGATACAAAGTCGGGCCAACGTCCTGACTTTC.

The J gene is TRBJ2-5, the V gene TRBV30; 7 nucleotides match TRBD2. Germline-derived CDR1 and CDR2 are GTSNPN and SVGIG (reference sequence). The CDR3 loop spans 15 amino acids. The J segment lost 2 bases and the V segment lost 4 bases, leaving 10 bases of the junction unmatched. For the CDR3, the DNA is TGTGCCTGGACTGTAACGGGGGGTCCTCAAGAGACCCAGTACTTC. Its translation: CAWTVTGGPQETQYF.

The chain combines TRBV29-1 with TRBJ1-2; D is perhaps TRBD1 (5 bases). Trimming removed 0 bases from V and 7 bases from J, with 12 bases in between. Germline V gene lookup returns CDR1 SQVTM and CDR2 ANQGSEA. The CDR3 length is 13 residues. The CDR3 reads CSVEDRRVGGYTF. The CDR3 nucleotides are TGCAGCGTTGAAGATCGCAGGGTCGGTGGCTACACCTTC.

The chain combines TRBV5-1 with TRBJ2-1; a possible D gene is TRBD1 (5 bases). Per germline, CDR1 SGHRS and CDR2 YFSETQ. V lost 1 base and J 5 bases, leaving 13 bases between the germline ends. The CDR3 runs to 15 residues. This chain's CDR3 is CASSLWAGPDNEQFF. In DNA form, the CDR3 reads TGCGCCAGCAGCTTGTGGGCAGGGCCCGACAATGAGCAGTTCTTC.

This clone was observed once. The chain employs TRBV7-2 and TRBJ2-1; 9 bases are shared with TRBD2. The junction had 12 bases not matched to a gene; V was cut back by 5 bases and J by 4 bases. The germline V gene has CDR1 SGHTA and CDR2 FQGNSA. The CDR3 is 17 amino acids. The CDR3 coding sequence is TGTGCCAGCAGCCACCAAACGGGCGGGGGGGCTTACAATGAGCAGTTCTTC. Its protein is CASSHQTGGGAYNEQFF.

In its sample, this clone was seen a few times. J is TRBJ2-2 and V is TRBV7-2, with D possibly being TRBD1 or TRBD2 (6 bases each). V was clipped by 1 base and J by 5 bases, with 11 bases between them. This CDR3 spans 15 amino acids. Germline CDR1 and CDR2: SGHTA and FQGNSA. This CDR3 is CASSLGGGRTGELFF. For the CDR3, the DNA is TGTGCCAGCAGCTTAGGAGGGGGGCGGACCGGGGAGCTGTTTTTT. Full variable domain (remainder filled in from reference TRBV7-2 and TRBJ2-2): GAGVSQSPSNKVTEKGKDVELRCDPISGHTALYWYRQSLGQGLEFLIYFQGNSAPDKSGLPSDRFSAERTGGSVSTLTIQRTQQEDSAVYLCASSLGGGRTGELFFGEGSRLTVL.

This chain connects TRBV28 to TRBJ2-4; D is unresolved. CDR1 MDHEN and CDR2 SYDVKM come from the germline V gene. Trimming took off 8 bases at V and 0 bases at J, with 8 bases between the two ends. This CDR3 has 13 residues. The CDR3 nucleotides are TGTGCCAGCCGGGTAGGAGCCAAAAACATTCAGTACTTC. Translated, it gives CASRVGAKNIQYF.

The CDR3 DNA reads TGTGCCAGCAGGGCACAGGGGACAAGCAATCAGCCCCAGCATTTT. Its translation: CASRAQGTSNQPQHF. The chain uses TRBV6-4 and TRBJ1-5, with TRBD1 matching over 7 bases. The CDR3 is 15 amino acids. Germline V gene data show CDR1 as MRHNA and CDR2 as SNTAGT. V dropped 6 bases and J dropped 1; count of bases not matched to a gene: 6.

V usage is TRBV19 and J usage is TRBJ1-4; D gene uncertain. The CDR3 is 13 residues long. V lost 5 bases to trimming and J lost 7 bases, with 11 bases between them. The germline CDR1 and CDR2 sequences are LNHDA and SQIVND (reference sequence). The CDR3 region has the DNA TGTGCCAGTAGTTCACTAGCGGGTGAAAAACTGTTTTTT. It codes for CASSSLAGEKLFF. Complete variable domain (other parts from reference TRBV19 and TRBJ1-4): DGGITQSPKYLFRKEGQNVTLSCEQNLNHDAMYWYRQDPGQGLRLIYYSQIVNDFQKGDIAEGYSVSREKKESFPLTVTSAQKNPTAFYLCASSSLAGEKLFFGSGTQLSVL.

V usage is TRBV7-9 and J usage is TRBJ1-1; D uncertain. Germline V gene data show CDR1 as SEHNR and CDR2 as FQNEAQ (reference sequence). The ends were cut back, 1 base at V and 7 bases at J, with 10 bases in the middle. The CDR3 sequence is 13 residues long. CDR3 protein: CASSLESGVEAFF. CDR3 DNA: TGTGCCAGCAGCTTAGAGTCCGGGGTTGAAGCTTTCTTT.

This chain links TRBV7-3 with TRBJ1-5; 8 nucleotides agree with TRBD1. The CDR3 extends over 15 amino acids. Losses at the gene ends were 1 base for V and 1 base for J; bases not matched to a gene: 0. Germline CDR1 and CDR2: SGHTA and FQGTGA. The CDR3 reads CASSLNRGSNQPQHF. The CDR3 DNA is TGTGCCAGCAGCTTAAACAGGGGGAGCAATCAGCCCCAGCATTTT.

The chain's CDR3 is CAWSEGYNEKLFF. The DNA of the CDR3 is TGTGCCTGGAGTGAAGGGTACAATGAAAAACTGTTTTTT. V gene TRBV30 combines with J gene TRBJ1-4; D ambiguous. CDR3 length: 13 residues. V lost 1 base, J lost 5 bases, and 8 bases lay in between. Per germline, CDR1 GTSNPN and CDR2 SVGIG (reference sequence).

The V call is TRBV30, the J call TRBJ2-3; 8 nucleotides align to TRBD2. The CDR3 has 14 residues. V was clipped by 4 bases and J by 0 bases; unmatched bases: 3. Germline-derived CDR1 and CDR2 are GTSNPN and SVGIG (reference sequence). The CDR3 sequence is CAWKTSGSTDTQYF. The CDR3 DNA follows: TGTGCCTGGAAAACTAGCGGTAGCACAGATACGCAGTATTTT.

V gene TRBV7-3 combines with J gene TRBJ1-3; D possibly corresponds to TRBD1 (6 bases). Germline V gene lookup returns CDR1 SGHTA and CDR2 FQGTGA. The CDR3 is 15 amino acids. Between the trimmed V and J ends, which lost 2 bases and 0 bases, there was a span of 8 bases. CDR3 amino acids: CASSLGGASGNTIYF. For the CDR3, the DNA is TGTGCCAGCAGCTTAGGGGGCGCCTCTGGAAACACCATATATTTT.

This chain connects TRBV2 to TRBJ2-2; 11 nucleotides agree with TRBD2. CDR3 length: 16 amino acids. In germline, CDR1 is SNHLY, CDR2 FYNNEI. The junction had 8 bases not matched to a gene; V was cut back by 6 bases and J by 5 bases. The CDR3 bases are TGTGCCAGCAGAGGCACTAGCGGGGGAAGGACCGGGGAGCTGTTTTTT. This sequence encodes CASRGTSGGRTGELFF.

The chain couples TRBV11-3 to TRBJ1-2; D is possibly TRBD1 (5 bases). V dropped 1 base and J dropped 6 bases, with 15 bases sitting between them. The germline V gene encodes CDR1 SGHNT and CDR2 YENEEA. The CDR3 length is 15 residues. This chain's CDR3 is CASSLVTGSTHGYTF. The CDR3 DNA reads as TGTGCCAGCAGCTTAGTAACAGGATCTACCCATGGCTACACCTTC.

The sample holds a few counts of this clone. The CDR3 region is CAWSAYSGRSYGYTF. Written as DNA, the CDR3 is TGTGCCTGGAGTGCCTACTCGGGACGCTCCTATGGCTACACCTTC. The rearrangement joins TRBV30 to TRBJ1-2; D is possibly TRBD1 (5 bases). V was shortened by 1 base and J by 4 bases, with 16 bases between the two germline ends. This CDR3 has 15 amino acids. Germline lookup yields CDR1 GTSNPN and CDR2 SVGIG (reference sequence).

This clone appeared once. DNA of the CDR3: TGCGCCAGCAGCACCGGACAGACAACTAATGAAAAACTGTTTTTT. It is translated as CASSTGQTTNEKLFF. The rearrangement links TRBV5-1 to TRBJ1-4; D is possibly TRBD1 (6 bases). The germline CDR1 and CDR2 sequences are SGHRS and YFSETQ. The V gene lost 4 bases and the J gene lost 0 bases, with 10 bases spanning the gap. This CDR3 has 15 residues.

In regard to this clone: The junction departs from germline at one end; a sequencing error may be responsible. The V call is TRBV5-6, the J call TRBJ2-2; the D gene is possibly TRBD2 (5 bases). CDR1 is SGHDT and CDR2 is YYEEEE in the germline V gene. The CDR3 sequence is 15 residues long. The CDR3 spells CASSFRTLNAGELFF. CDR3 coding DNA: TGTGCCAGCAGCTTCAGGACTTTGAACGCCGGGGAGCTGTTTTTT. Variable domain in full (rest from reference TRBV5-6 and TRBJ2-2): DAGVTQSPTHLIKTRGQQVTLRCSPKSGHDTVSWYQQALGQGPQFIFQYYEEEERQRGNFPDRFSGHQFPNYSSELNVNALLLGDSALYLCASSFRTLNAGELFFGEGSRLTVL.

The chain links TRBV27 to TRBJ1-5; 9 bases match TRBD1. CDR3 size: 14 residues. The germline V gene has CDR1 MNHEY and CDR2 SMNVEV (reference sequence). The J segment lost 5 bases and the V segment lost 7 bases, leaving 6 bases of the junction unmatched. In DNA form, the CDR3 reads TGTGCCAGCAAAGGGACAGGGTGGGATCAGCCCCAGCATTTT. Residues: CASKGTGWDQPQHF.

This chain joins TRBV27 and TRBJ2-7; D gene unclear. Deletions cut 3 bases from V and 2 bases from J, with 11 bases between. Germline CDR1 reads MNHEY; CDR2 reads SMNVEV (reference sequence). The CDR3 consists of 14 residues. Here the CDR3 DNA reads TGTGCCAGCAGTTTGGAGAACGGCCCCTACGAGCAGTACTTC. Translating it yields CASSLENGPYEQYF.

The chain employs TRBV19 and TRBJ1-5; D remains ambiguous. V lost 1 base, J lost 1 base, and 11 bases lay in between. The CDR3 length is 16 residues. Germline assignment: CDR1 LNHDA and CDR2 SQIVND (reference sequence). This CDR3 reads CASSIVPGVSNQPQHF. The CDR3 region has the DNA TGTGCCAGTAGTATAGTTCCGGGAGTCAGCAATCAGCCCCAGCATTTT.

The chain has TRBV11-2 and TRBJ2-7; 9 bases agree with TRBD2. In germline, CDR1 is SGHAT, CDR2 FQNNGV. The CDR3 is made up of 17 amino acids. The ends lost 7 bases at V and 4 bases at J; junction bases unmatched: 17. The DNA for the CDR3 is TGTGCCAGCACCTCGAATGCCGGCCCTAGCGGGGCTTACGAGCAGTACTTC. Translating it yields CASTSNAGPSGAYEQYF.